These 11 T cell receptor beta chains originate from one sample sequenced in a study of molecular identifiers for immune sequencing clone quantification. TCRdb passed the PCR reads through MiXCR, listing each CDR3 protein once. Of over 60,000 distinct CDR3 sequences in the sample, about a fifth were seen once. The material sequenced was naive CD8+ T cells from blood, with Jurkat cell RNA spiked in. Described subset: FACS-sorted CD8+CD4-CCR7+CD45RA+ naive T cells. These receptors were obtained from a human donor in good health. Some libraries in this study had Jurkat cell RNA spiked in.

This clonotype was counted many times. V and J are TRBV30 and TRBJ2-1; a weak D match, TRBD1 (6 bases). Germline loops: CDR1 GTSNPN, CDR2 SVGIG (reference sequence). The V and J ends lost 1 base and 9 bases respectively, with 16 bases between them. There are 14 residues in the CDR3. CDR3 protein: CAWSDPTPRGEQFF. CDR3 coding DNA: TGTGCCTGGAGTGACCCAACCCCCAGGGGTGAGCAGTTCTTC.

The CDR3 DNA sequence: TGTGCCAGCAGCCAAGAACGGGGAGAGACCCAGTACTTC. Protein product: CASSQERGETQYF. The chain couples TRBV6-5 to TRBJ2-5; possible D gene TRBD2, 5 bases. The CDR3 runs to 13 residues. The germline gives CDR1 MNHEY, CDR2 SVGAGI. The V and J ends lost 6 bases and 4 bases respectively, with 12 bases between them.

About this clonotype: A much larger clone lies a single base off, so this may be a read error. The V and J genes are TRBV28 and TRBJ2-7; D remains ambiguous. The V end lost 8 bases, the J end lost 3 bases, and 14 bases lay between the germline ends. Germline loops: CDR1 MDHEN, CDR2 SYDVKM. The CDR3 totals 13 residues. CDR3 nucleotides: TGTGCCAGCTGCGTAGGGTCCTTCTACGAGCAGTACTTC. Protein sequence: CASCVGSFYEQYF. The full variable domain, in which reference TRBV28 and TRBJ2-7 provide the parts outside the CDR3, is DVKVTQSSRYLVKRTGEKVFLECVQDMDHENMFWYRQDPGLGLRLIYFSYDVKMKEKGDIPEGYSVSREKKERFSLILESASTNQTSMYLCASCVGSFYEQYFGPGTRLTVT.

This clonotype appeared a few times. This chain connects TRBV5-1 to TRBJ2-1; no reliable D call. The CDR3 has 16 amino acids. Trimming removed 1 base at V and 5 bases at J, with 16 bases between. Germline loops: CDR1 SGHRS, CDR2 YFSETQ. The CDR3 DNA sequence: TGCGCCAGCAGCTTGTCAGGCGGCCCCTTAAACAATGAGCAGTTCTTC. Protein product: CASSLSGGPLNNEQFF.

Notes on this clonotype: A read error is possible here, since a much larger clone lies one base away. The genes are TRBV7-9 and TRBJ2-1; 9 bases line up with TRBD2. There are 16 residues in the CDR3. The ends lost 4 bases at V and 7 bases at J; junction bases unmatched: 11. Looked up from germline, CDR1 is SEHNR and CDR2 is FQNEAQ (reference sequence). The CDR3 nucleotides are TGTGCCAGCAGCTCACAGACTAGCGGAGGCAGGAATGAGCAGTTCTTC. It translates to CASSSQTSGGRNEQFF.

For this clonotype: A read error is possible here, since a much larger clone lies one base away. Since no conserved phenylalanine or tryptophan closes the CDR3, a read error is the likely cause. The chain combines TRBV27 with TRBJ2-5; D not resolved. This CDR3 is built from 16 residues. Germline V lookup: CDR1 MNHEY, CDR2 SMNVEV (reference sequence). CDR3 sequence: CASSLRLARYQDTQYL. The CDR3 nucleotides read TGTGCCAGCAGTTTACGCCTCGCAAGGTACCAAGATACCCAGTACCTC.

This clonotype was seen ten or more times. This chain connects TRBV2 to TRBJ1-3; D is unclear. The V and J ends lost 7 bases and 0 bases respectively, with 13 bases between them. CDR1 SNHLY and CDR2 FYNNEI come from the germline V gene. The CDR3 spans 15 residues. The CDR3 loop reads CASNRQTNSGNTIYF. The CDR3 nucleotides are TGTGCCAGCAATCGTCAAACGAACTCTGGAAACACCATATATTTT.

This clonotype was seen ten or more times. This sequence joins TRBV6-6 and TRBJ2-7; no firm D call. V shed 2 bases and J shed 2 bases, with 4 bases lying between them. Germline V CDR1 and CDR2: MNHNY, SVGAGI (reference sequence). CDR3 size: 12 residues. The CDR3 spells CASSYGPYEQYF. For the CDR3, the DNA is TGTGCCAGCAGTTACGGGCCCTACGAGCAGTACTTC.

This clonotype was found many times. The chain combines TRBV7-3 with TRBJ2-1; D gene ambiguous. Germline V gene data show CDR1 as SGHTA and CDR2 as FQGTGA. This CDR3 is built from 14 residues. Trimming pared 4 bases from V and 6 bases from J, leaving 13 bases between. The CDR3 sequence is CASSSSGLGNEQFF. The CDR3, as DNA: TGTGCCAGCAGCTCGTCGGGCCTCGGCAATGAGCAGTTCTTC.

The chain employs TRBV10-3 and TRBJ2-1; 10 positions match TRBD2. This CDR3 comprises 24 residues. The germline V gene encodes CDR1 ENHRY and CDR2 SYGVKD. V was pared by 0 bases and J by 2 bases, with 25 bases of the junction left unmatched. CDR3 region: CAISESTSLQNRGLAGATYNEQFF. The CDR3 nucleotides are TGTGCCATCAGTGAGTCGACTTCCCTTCAGAACAGGGGCCTAGCGGGAGCCACCTACAATGAGCAGTTCTTC.

This clonotype was picked up many times. This rearrangement joins TRBV12-5 to TRBJ2-5; 8 bases align to TRBD2. Germline loops: CDR1 LGHNT, CDR2 FRNRAP. The CDR3 has 15 residues. V dropped 7 bases and J dropped 2; count of bases not matched to a gene: 9. CDR3: CASAQVAGGQETQYF. The CDR3 DNA sequence: TGTGCTAGTGCCCAAGTTGCGGGGGGACAAGAGACCCAGTACTTC.